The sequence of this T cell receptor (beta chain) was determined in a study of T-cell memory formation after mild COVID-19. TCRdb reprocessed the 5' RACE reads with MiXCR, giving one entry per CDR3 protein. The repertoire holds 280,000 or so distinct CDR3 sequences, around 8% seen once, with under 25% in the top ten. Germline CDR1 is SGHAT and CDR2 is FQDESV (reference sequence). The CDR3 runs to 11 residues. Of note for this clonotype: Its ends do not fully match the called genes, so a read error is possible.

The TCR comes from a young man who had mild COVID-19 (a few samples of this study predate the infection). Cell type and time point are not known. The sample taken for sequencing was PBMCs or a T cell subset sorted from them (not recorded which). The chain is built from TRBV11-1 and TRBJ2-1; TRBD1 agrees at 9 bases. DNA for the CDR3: TGTGCCAGCAGCAAGGGACAGGGACGGGTCTTC. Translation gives CASSKGQGRVF.